The entry that follows covers one T cell receptor beta chain sequence. The entry originates in a study of T cell changes during pregnancy in multiple sclerosis. CDR1 and CDR2 from the germline V gene are SGHTA and FQGTGA. This CDR3 contains 16 residues. V shed 2 bases, J shed 6 bases, and the junction held 8 bases outside the gene matches. Data came from immunoSEQ multiplex PCR; TCRdb stores just in-frame clones and leaves some out. Of under 70,000 clones in the sample, around 92% are singletons; the top ten hold approximately 0.64%. This rearrangement joins TRBV7-3 to TRBJ2-1; TRBD2 matches at 9 bases. The sample in question was CD4+ T cells from peripheral blood mononuclear cells, obtained after pregnancy. The origin of this receptor is a female donor with multiple sclerosis, enrolled in a pregnancy study. The DNA for the CDR3 is TGTGCCAGCAGCTTATCCGCTAGCGGGGCCCCCAATGAGCAGTTCTTC. Its translation: CASSLSASGAPNEQFF.